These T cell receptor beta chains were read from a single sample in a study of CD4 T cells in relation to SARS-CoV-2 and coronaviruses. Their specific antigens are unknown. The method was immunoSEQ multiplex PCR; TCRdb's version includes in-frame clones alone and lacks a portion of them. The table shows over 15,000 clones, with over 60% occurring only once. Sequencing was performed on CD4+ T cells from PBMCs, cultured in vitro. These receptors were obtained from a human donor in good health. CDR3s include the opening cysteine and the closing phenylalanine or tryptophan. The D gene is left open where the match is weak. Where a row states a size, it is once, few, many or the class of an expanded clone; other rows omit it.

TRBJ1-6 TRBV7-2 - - CASSFRQADSPLHF TGTGCCAGCAGCTTCCGACAGGCGGATTCACCCCTCCACTTT
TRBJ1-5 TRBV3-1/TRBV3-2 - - CASSQEGRDQPQHF TGTGCCAGCAGCCAAGAAGGCAGGGATCAGCCCCAGCATTTT
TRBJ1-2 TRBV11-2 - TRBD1 CASSLVGQIYGYTF TGTGCCAGCAGCTTAGTGGGACAGATCTATGGCTACACCTTC
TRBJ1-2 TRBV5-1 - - CASSLGVVRGYGYTF TGCGCCAGCAGCTTGGGGGTAGTCAGGGGATATGGCTACACCTTC
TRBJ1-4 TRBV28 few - CASGQSLREKLFF TGTGCCAGCGGACAGAGTTTACGTGAAAAACTGTTTTTT
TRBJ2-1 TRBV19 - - CASSIRLSRGEQFF TGTGCCAGTAGTATCCGCCTTAGTAGGGGTGAGCAGTTCTTC
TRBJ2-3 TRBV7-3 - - CASSTSTDTDTQYF TGTGCCAGCAGCACCTCGACAGACACAGATACGCAGTATTTT
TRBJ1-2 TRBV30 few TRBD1 CAWTHGTAYGYTF TGTGCCTGGACCCACGGGACAGCATATGGCTACACCTTC
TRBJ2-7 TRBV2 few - CASTYGGASYEQYF TGTGCCAGCACCTACGGCGGGGCCTCCTACGAGCAGTACTTC
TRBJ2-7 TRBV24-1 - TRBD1 CATSDRTGGSYEQYF TGTGCCACCAGTGACCGAACAGGGGGTTCCTACGAGCAGTACTTC
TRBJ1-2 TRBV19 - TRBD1 CASSRDSNYGYTF TGTGCCAGTTCGAGGGACAGTAACTATGGCTACACCTTC
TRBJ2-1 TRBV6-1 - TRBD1 CASSEDGTGAPYNEQFF TGTGCCAGCAGTGAGGATGGGACAGGGGCCCCCTACAATGAGCAGTTCTTC
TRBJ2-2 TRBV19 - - CASSPRGVGSGELFF TGTGCCAGTAGCCCTCGGGGTGTGGGGAGTGGGGAGCTGTTTTTT
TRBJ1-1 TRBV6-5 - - CASQGAGAMNTEAFF TGTGCCAGCCAAGGGGCCGGGGCCATGAACACTGAAGCTTTCTTT
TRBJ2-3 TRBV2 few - CASRTVTDTQYF TGTGCCAGCAGGACAGTCACAGATACGCAGTATTTT
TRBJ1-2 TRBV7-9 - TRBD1 CASSPQGAEGYTF TGTGCCAGCAGCCCACAGGGGGCGGAGGGCTACACCTTC
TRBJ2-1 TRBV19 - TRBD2 CASSPWDGRAYNEQFF TGTGCCAGTAGTCCGTGGGACGGGAGGGCCTACAATGAGCAGTTCTTC
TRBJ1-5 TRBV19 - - CASSFLLQPQHF TGTGCCAGTAGTTTCCTTCTCCAGCCCCAGCATTTT
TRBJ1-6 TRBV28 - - CASSPPGSAGSPLHF TGTGCCAGCAGTCCCCCGGGTTCGGCGGGTTCACCCCTCCACTTT
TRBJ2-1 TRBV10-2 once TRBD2 CASLGGRGTYNEQFF TGCGCCAGCCTTGGCGGGAGGGGGACCTACAATGAGCAGTTCTTC
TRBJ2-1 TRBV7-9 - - CASSLGGGAKRGYNEQFF TGTGCCAGCAGCTTAGGTGGGGGGGCCAAGCGGGGCTACAATGAGCAGTTCTTC
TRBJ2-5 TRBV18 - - CASSPPGETQYF TGTGCCAGCTCACCACCGGGGGAGACCCAGTACTTC
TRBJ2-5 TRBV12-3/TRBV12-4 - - CASSRPPETQYF TGTGCCAGCAGCCGCCCCCCTGAGACCCAGTACTTC
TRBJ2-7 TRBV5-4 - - CASSLESTQYEQYF TGTGCCAGCAGCTTGGAATCAACGCAATACGAGCAGTACTTC
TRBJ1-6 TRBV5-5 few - CASSLEAGLSPLHF TGTGCCAGCAGCTTGGAGGCAGGGTTGTCACCCCTCCACTTT
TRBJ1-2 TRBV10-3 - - CAISESNRFGYTF TGTGCCATCAGTGAGTCGAATCGGTTTGGCTACACCTTC
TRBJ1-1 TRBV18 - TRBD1 CASSPMTGVFFRTPEAFF TGTGCCAGCTCACCTATGACAGGGGTGTTCTTCAGGACACCTGAAGCTTTCTTT
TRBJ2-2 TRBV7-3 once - CASSQKGRRGDTGELFF TGTGCCAGCAGCCAGAAGGGGCGCAGGGGCGACACCGGGGAGCTGTTTTTT
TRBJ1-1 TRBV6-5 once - CASRRGVNTEAFF TGTGCCAGCAGAAGAGGGGTGAACACTGAAGCTTTCTTT
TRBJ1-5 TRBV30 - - CAWSVGGNSNQPQHF TGTGCCTGGAGTGTAGGCGGAAATAGCAATCAGCCCCAGCATTTT
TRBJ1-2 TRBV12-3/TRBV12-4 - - CASSTVRSYGYTF TGTGCCAGCAGTACGGTGCGCTCCTATGGCTACACCTTC
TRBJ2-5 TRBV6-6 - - CASSYRDPERAQYF TGTGCCAGCAGTTACCGGGACCCGGAGAGGGCCCAGTACTTC
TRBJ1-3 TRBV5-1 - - CASSQGAGNTIYF TGCGCCAGCAGCCAAGGTGCTGGAAACACCATATATTTT
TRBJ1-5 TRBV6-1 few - CASSERVGNQPQHF TGTGCCAGCAGTGAAAGGGTAGGCAATCAGCCCCAGCATTTT
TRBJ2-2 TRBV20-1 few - CSASSPLRAGELFF TGCAGTGCTAGTTCGCCGCTTCGCGCCGGGGAGCTGTTTTTT
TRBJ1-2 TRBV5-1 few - CASSLEGSYGYTF TGCGCCAGCAGCTTGGAAGGTTCCTATGGCTACACCTTC
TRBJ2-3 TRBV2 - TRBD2 CASRREGRDTQYF TGTGCCAGCAGGCGGGAGGGCCGTGATACGCAGTATTTT
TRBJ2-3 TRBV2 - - CASSEQGDTQYF TGTGCCAGCAGTGAACAGGGAGATACGCAGTATTTT
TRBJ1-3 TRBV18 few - CASSPQRTLTASGNTIYF TGTGCCAGCTCACCCCAACGAACTCTGACGGCTTCTGGAAACACCATATATTTT
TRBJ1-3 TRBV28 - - CASSLPGPRSGNTIYF TGTGCCAGCTCCCTCCCTGGACCGCGCTCTGGAAACACCATATATTTT
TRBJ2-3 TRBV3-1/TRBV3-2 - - CASSYKGWTSTDTQYF TGTGCCAGCAGCTATAAAGGGTGGACTAGCACAGATACGCAGTATTTT
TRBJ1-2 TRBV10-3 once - CAISESEQAANYGYTF TGTGCCATCAGTGAGTCGGAACAGGCGGCTAACTATGGCTACACCTTC